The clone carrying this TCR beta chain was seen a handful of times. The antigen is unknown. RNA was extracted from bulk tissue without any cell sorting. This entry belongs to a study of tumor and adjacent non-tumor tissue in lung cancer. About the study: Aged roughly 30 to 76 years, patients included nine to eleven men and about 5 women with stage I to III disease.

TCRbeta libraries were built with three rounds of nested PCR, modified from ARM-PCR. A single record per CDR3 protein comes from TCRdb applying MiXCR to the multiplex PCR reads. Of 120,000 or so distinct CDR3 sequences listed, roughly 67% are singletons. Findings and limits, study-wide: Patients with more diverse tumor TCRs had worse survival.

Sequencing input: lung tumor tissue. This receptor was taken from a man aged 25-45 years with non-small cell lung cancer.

The CDR3 nucleotides are TGTGCCAGCACCCCACCGGGCTCTGGGGCCAACGTCCTGACTTTC. It is translated as CASTPPGSGANVLTF. The rearrangement links TRBV5-4 to TRBJ2-6, with no clear D. The CDR3 spans 15 residues. The germline V and J ends were trimmed by 6 bases and 0 bases, with 10 bases remaining between them. The germline CDR1 and CDR2 sequences are SGHNT and YYREEE (reference sequence).